The rows below give T cell receptor beta chains drawn from one sample of a study of graft-versus-host responses after intestinal transplantation. Assay used: immunoSEQ multiplex PCR; TCRdb lists only in-frame clones, some missing. This table holds approximately 58,000 clones, approximately 90% found once. Sequences were derived from PBMCs, sampled 26 days after transplant. All receptors come from a human patient who received an intestinal transplant, so some T cells may come from the graft donor. The CDR3 runs from the conserved cysteine through the conserved F or W.

TRBV7-2	TRBJ1-1	CASSPDQGRTEAFF
TRBV5-1	TRBJ1-1	CASSSFQGGSSGTEAFF
TRBV25-1	TRBJ1-1	CASSEIRGHTEAFF
TRBV5-1	TRBJ1-2	CASSLAWTPNYGYTF
TRBV28	TRBJ2-1	CAIKGDRGYNEQFF
TRBV16	TRBJ1-2	CASSRSPGGYTF
TRBV5-6	TRBJ1-1	CASSLWGQAHEAFF
TRBV28	TRBJ2-7	CASSMGQGAYEQYF
TRBV7-2	TRBJ1-1	CASSQDQGEMNTEAFF
TRBV27	TRBJ2-7	CASSLYSGQTNHPGYEQYF
TRBV7-2	TRBJ1-2	CASSFVTGYGYTF
TRBV7-3	TRBJ2-7	CASSLTGLAGGRYEQYF
TRBV5-4	TRBJ2-1	CASSFGAPYNEQFF
TRBV2	TRBJ2-3	CASTTGGSSTDTQYF
TRBV2	TRBJ1-1	CASSDGLGGGNTEAFF
TRBV6-6	TRBJ2-1	CASSDRGREQFF
TRBV6-1	TRBJ2-1	CASSVATGGSYNEQFF
TRBV7-8	TRBJ2-7	CASSLGSGTDYEQYF
TRBV19	TRBJ2-3	CASSIVARGLTDTQYF
TRBV6-5	TRBJ2-5	CASSSYISPRETQYF
TRBV7-7	TRBJ2-1	CASSRRGSNEQFF
TRBV27	TRBJ2-1	CASMQGSNEQFF
TRBV29-1	TRBJ1-2	CSVEPREDLANYGYTF
TRBV6-1	TRBJ2-7	CASRVLAGGIYEQYF
TRBV11-1	TRBJ1-1	CASTQGWNTEAFF
TRBV4-1	TRBJ2-3	CASSRAGGLFTDTQYF
TRBV28	TRBJ2-3	CASIWSSGSTDTQYF